The present TCR beta chain was sequenced within a study of early T cells in non-severe SARS-CoV-2 infection. On the study more broadly: Sequencing of unsorted whole blood was done on bulk RNA, leaving chains unpaired.

One entry per CDR3 protein results from TCRdb running MiXCR on the 5' RACE reads. The table lists about 59,000 distinct CDR3 sequences, about 13% of them singletons. V was shortened by 3 bases and J by 0 bases, with 9 bases between the two germline ends. The CDR3 extends over 15 amino acids. Germline V gives CDR1 SGHTA, CDR2 FQGNSA. This clonotype has more than one count but fewer than ten. The material was whole blood, obtained at baseline. The clonotype was recovered from an adult who was a healthcare worker with PCR-confirmed SARS-CoV-2 infection or an uninfected control (not recorded which). The chain carries TRBV7-2 and TRBJ2-1; D remains ambiguous. This CDR3 is CASSFAKSSYNEQFF. The CDR3 DNA follows: TGTGCCAGCAGCTTTGCCAAGAGCTCCTACAATGAGCAGTTCTTC.